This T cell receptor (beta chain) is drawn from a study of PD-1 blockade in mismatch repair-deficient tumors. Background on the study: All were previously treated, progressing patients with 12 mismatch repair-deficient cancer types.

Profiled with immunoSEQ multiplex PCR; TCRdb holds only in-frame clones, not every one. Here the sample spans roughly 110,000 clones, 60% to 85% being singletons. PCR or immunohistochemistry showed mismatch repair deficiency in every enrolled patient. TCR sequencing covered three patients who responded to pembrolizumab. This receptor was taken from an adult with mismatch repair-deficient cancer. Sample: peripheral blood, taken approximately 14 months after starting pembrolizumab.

CDR3 sequence (DNA): TGTGCCGGTACCGGGACTAGCGGGAGTTATGAGCAGTTCTTC. It encodes CAGTGTSGSYEQFF. The V and J genes are TRBV7-9 and TRBJ2-1; 14 bases match TRBD2. There are 14 residues in the CDR3. From germline, CDR1 is SEHNR and CDR2 FQNEAQ (reference sequence). V was pared by 11 bases and J by 8 bases, with 8 bases of the junction left unmatched.